The source of this TCR beta chain is a study of T cell responses to AZD1222 COVID-19 vaccine. Notes on the study in general: A mostly white British donor set with more females was recruited, and clonal diversity was possibly underestimated. Researchers took repertoire samples only after the peak T cell response had come. Only a handful of AZD1222 recipients, several in all, had baseline seropositivity.

V dropped 4 bases and J dropped 0 bases, with 18 bases sitting between them. CDR1 is SGDLS and CDR2 is YYNGEE in the germline V gene. The CDR3 covers 17 residues. Produced via immunoSEQ multiplex PCR; TCRdb's table is partial and in-frame only. The sample shows about 150,000 clones, about nine tenths of them seen only once. For this clone: The antigen is not known.

The source was peripheral blood, collected 28 days after the second AZD1222 dose. The genes are TRBV9 and TRBJ2-3; possible D gene TRBD2, 7 bases. The sequence was obtained from an adult who received the AZD1222 COVID-19 vaccine. CDR3 sequence: CASSLPGGEPSTDTQYF. The CDR3, as DNA: TGTGCCAGCAGCTTACCGGGGGGCGAACCTAGCACAGATACGCAGTATTTT.